This T cell receptor beta chain stems from a study of graft-versus-host responses after intestinal transplantation listed by TCRdb under 2021. With respect to the entire study: The transplants that recipients received were multivisceral, liver-intestinal, or isolated intestinal. Instead of going to the commercial service, samples from a few later patients were sequenced in-house on an Illumina MiSeq and processed with MiXCR. After intestinal transplantation, graft-versus-host and host-versus-graft alloreactive T cell clones were followed in the graft, circulation and bone marrow using bulk TCR-beta CDR3 sequencing. Alloreactive clones were identified by sequencing pre-transplant mixed lymphocyte reaction products and comparing these products with unstimulated pre-transplant donor and recipient T cells. Donor T cell macrochimerism was defined as a peak of at least 4% donor T cells among recipient peripheral blood mononuclear cells. The cohort enrolled 24 intestinal transplant recipients including one retransplant, and a few patients lacking pretransplant specimens were excluded. Every recipient was given anti-thymocyte globulin induction, followed by approximately 3 years of maintenance tacrolimus and steroids. General findings and caveats noted by the study authors: Early after transplant, peak levels of circulating GvH clones were found to be associated with declines in HvG clones. GvH clones turned up in recipient bone marrow, with some appearing earlier in ileal mucosa or blood, a pattern consistent with an intestinal mucosal origin. Patients with donor T cell macrochimerism had high GvH to HvG T cell clonal ratios in their allografts. Conclusions were limited by the relatively low number and heterogeneity of intestinal transplant patients.

Receptor amplification or capture employed the immunoSEQ multiplex PCR assay. For most patients, genomic DNA was isolated with the Qiagen DNeasy Blood and Tissue Kit and sent frozen to Adaptive Biotechnologies for TCR sequencing. For most patients, high-throughput TCR-beta CDR3 sequencing of genomic DNA was performed by Adaptive Biotechnologies. The study's processing was this. Adaptive's ImmunoSEQ software was the source of the TCR sequencing data for 15 to 20 patients, while a few other patients were processed with MiXCR and VDJtools. CD4 versus CD8 sorting errors were corrected by removing sequences found in both subsets at a frequency ratio below 5:1. CDR3 nucleotide sequences shared between donor and recipient were removed because the origin of such sequences could not be assigned. To be classed as alloreactive, a clone needed at least 2-fold expansion over unstimulated cells and a minimum CFSE-low frequency of 0.002% (template counts) or 0.001% (read counts). Clones were considered mappable if detected in sequenced pre-transplant spleen, lymph node, or MLR CFSE-low populations of the donor or recipient. Cumulative frequency of alloreactive clones was calculated as a percentage of all sequences weighted by copy number. TCRdb stores this immuneACCESS table with in-frame sequences only. Part of the clones is absent; in the studies checked, under half of the shortfall reflects unresolved V genes, and no reason is known for the rest. V, J and clone size are those of that table, while D and trimming were read from the DNA. The sample includes approximately 97,000 clones, with 85% to 95% observed a single time. The biggest ten clones account for less than 0.08% of the sample.

A remark on this clone: It has no known antigen specificity. No qualities accompany the bases; no much larger clone lies one base away.

Trimming removed 0 bases from V and 0 bases from J, leaving 3 bases between the germline ends. Reading from cysteine to phenylalanine, the CDR3 counts 15 amino acids. Only the CDR3 DNA is retained, 45 bases long and in frame from the first base. The germline V gene provides CDR1 MNHEY and CDR2 SVGAGI. The meaning of the sample's time point label: cells obtained before transplantation from donor or recipient. CD3+CD4+ and CD3+CD8+ populations were FACS-sorted from unstimulated pre-transplant donor and recipient cells taken from spleen or lymph nodes. This receptor was taken from a human donor who was the organ donor for an intestinal transplant. The specimen comprised unstimulated CD8+ T cells sorted from spleen or lymph node cells, sampled before transplant. This chain joins TRBV6-5 to TRBJ2-6, with no confident D gene call. CDR3 sequence: CASSYSSSGANVLTF. The DNA reads TGTGCCAGCAGTTACTCGAGCTCTGGGGCCAACGTCCTGACTTTC.